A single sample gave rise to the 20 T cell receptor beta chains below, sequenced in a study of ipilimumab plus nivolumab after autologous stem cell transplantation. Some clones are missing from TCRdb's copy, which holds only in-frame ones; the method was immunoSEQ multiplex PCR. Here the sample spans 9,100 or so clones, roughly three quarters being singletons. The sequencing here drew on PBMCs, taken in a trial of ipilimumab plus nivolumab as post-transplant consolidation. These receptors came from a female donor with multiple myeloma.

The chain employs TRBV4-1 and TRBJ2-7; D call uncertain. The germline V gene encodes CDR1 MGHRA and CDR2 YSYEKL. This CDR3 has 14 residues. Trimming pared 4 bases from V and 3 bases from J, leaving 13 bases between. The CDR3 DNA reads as TGCGCCAGCAGCCGATCGGACGGTATCTACGAGCAGTACTTC. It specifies CASSRSDGIYEQYF.

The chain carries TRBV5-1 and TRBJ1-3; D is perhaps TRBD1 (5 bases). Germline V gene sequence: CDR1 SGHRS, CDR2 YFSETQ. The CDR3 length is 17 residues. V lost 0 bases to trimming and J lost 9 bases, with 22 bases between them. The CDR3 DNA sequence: TGCGCCAGCAGCTTGGAAGTCGGGGTGGCGGCCGGGGGCACCATATATTTT. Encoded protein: CASSLEVGVAAGGTIYF.

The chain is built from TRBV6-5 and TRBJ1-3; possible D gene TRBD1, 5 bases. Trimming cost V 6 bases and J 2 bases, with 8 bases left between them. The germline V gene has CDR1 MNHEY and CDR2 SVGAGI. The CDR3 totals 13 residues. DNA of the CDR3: TGTGCCAGCAGGGGGACGGCTGGAAACACCATATATTTT. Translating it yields CASRGTAGNTIYF.

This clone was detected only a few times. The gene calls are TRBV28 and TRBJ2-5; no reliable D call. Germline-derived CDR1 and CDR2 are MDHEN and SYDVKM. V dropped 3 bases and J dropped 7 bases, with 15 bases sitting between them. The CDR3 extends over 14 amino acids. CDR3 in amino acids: CASSFGSPSGTQYF. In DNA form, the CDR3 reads TGTGCCAGCAGTTTTGGGTCCCCCTCCGGGACCCAGTACTTC.

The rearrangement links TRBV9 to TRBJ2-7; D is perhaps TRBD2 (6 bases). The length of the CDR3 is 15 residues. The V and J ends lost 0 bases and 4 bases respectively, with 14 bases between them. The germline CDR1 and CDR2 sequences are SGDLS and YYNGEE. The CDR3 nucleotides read TGTGCCAGCAGCGTAGGGGGGGAATTAACTTACGAGCAGTACTTC. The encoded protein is CASSVGGELTYEQYF.

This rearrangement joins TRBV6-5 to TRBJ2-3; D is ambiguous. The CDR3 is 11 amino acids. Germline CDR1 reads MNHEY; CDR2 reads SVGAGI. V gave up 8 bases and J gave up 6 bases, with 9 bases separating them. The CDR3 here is CASAIRDTQYF. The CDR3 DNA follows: TGTGCCAGCGCTATACGGGATACGCAGTATTTT.

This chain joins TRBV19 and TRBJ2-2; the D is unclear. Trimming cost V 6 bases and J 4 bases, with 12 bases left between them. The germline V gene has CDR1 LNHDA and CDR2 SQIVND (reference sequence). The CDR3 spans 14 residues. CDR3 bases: TGTGCCAGTAGGGCTAGTTCGGGCACCGGGGAGCTGTTTTTT. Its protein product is CASRASSGTGELFF.

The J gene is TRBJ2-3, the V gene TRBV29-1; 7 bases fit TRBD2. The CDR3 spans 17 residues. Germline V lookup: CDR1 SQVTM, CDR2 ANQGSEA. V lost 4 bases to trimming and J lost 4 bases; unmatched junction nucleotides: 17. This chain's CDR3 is CSVGPLPFSGFADTQYF. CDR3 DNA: TGCAGCGTTGGCCCACTTCCGTTTAGCGGGTTTGCAGATACGCAGTATTTT.

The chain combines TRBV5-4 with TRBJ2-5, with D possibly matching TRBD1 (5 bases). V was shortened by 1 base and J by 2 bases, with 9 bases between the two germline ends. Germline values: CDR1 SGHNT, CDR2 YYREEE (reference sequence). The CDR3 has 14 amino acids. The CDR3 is CASSLMAGQETQYF. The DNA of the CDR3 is TGTGCCAGCAGCTTGATGGCAGGGCAAGAGACCCAGTACTTC.

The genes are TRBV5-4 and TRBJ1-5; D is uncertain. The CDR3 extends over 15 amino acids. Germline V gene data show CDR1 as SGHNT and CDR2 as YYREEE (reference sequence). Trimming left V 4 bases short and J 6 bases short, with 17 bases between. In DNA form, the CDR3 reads TGTGCCAGCAGCATGGACCTTTCGACCGGTCAGCCCCAGCATTTT. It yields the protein CASSMDLSTGQPQHF.

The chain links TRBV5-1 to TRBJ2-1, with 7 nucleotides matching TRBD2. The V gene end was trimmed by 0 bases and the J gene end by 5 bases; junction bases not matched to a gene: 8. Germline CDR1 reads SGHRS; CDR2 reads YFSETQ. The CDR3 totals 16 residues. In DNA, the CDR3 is TGCGCCAGCAGCTTGGTAGGGTGGGGGGGAAACAATGAGCAGTTCTTC. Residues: CASSLVGWGGNNEQFF.

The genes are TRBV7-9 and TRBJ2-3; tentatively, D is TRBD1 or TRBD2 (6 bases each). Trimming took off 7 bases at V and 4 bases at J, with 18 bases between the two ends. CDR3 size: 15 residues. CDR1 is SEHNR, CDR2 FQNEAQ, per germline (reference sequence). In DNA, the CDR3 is TGTGCCAGCAATTCCGTTAGGGGGGTCGCAGATACGCAGTATTTT. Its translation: CASNSVRGVADTQYF.

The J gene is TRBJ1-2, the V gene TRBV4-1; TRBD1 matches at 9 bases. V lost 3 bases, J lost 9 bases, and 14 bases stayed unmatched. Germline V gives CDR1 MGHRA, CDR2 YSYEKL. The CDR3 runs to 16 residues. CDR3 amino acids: CASSQGAQGAHLSYTF. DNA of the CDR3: TGCGCCAGCAGCCAGGGCGCACAGGGGGCCCACTTAAGCTACACCTTC.

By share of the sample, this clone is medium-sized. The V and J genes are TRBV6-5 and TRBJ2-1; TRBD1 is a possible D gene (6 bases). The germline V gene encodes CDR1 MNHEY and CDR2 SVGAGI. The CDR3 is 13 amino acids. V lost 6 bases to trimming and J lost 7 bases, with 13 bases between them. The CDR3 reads CASRLQGRNEQFF. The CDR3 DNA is TGTGCCAGCAGGCTCCAGGGGCGGAATGAGCAGTTCTTC.

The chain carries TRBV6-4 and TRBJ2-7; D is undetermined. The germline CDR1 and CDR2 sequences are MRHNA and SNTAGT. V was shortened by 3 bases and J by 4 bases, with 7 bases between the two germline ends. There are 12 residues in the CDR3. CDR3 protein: CASSELSYEQYF. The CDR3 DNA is TGTGCCAGCAGTGAACTGAGTTACGAGCAGTACTTC.

The CDR3 DNA reads TGCGCCAGCAGAGTATCTAGCGGACGCACAGATACGCAGTATTTT. This translates into CASRVSSGRTDTQYF. The chain combines TRBV10-2 with TRBJ2-3; 7 positions match TRBD2. Germline lookup yields CDR1 WSHSY and CDR2 SAAADI. This CDR3 contains 15 residues. Trimming removed 6 bases from V and 1 base from J; junction bases left unmatched: 7.

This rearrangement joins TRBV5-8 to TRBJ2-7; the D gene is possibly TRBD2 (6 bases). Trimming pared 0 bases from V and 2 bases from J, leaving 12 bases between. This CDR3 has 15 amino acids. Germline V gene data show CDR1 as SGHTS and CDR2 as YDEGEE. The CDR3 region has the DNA TGTGCCAGCAGCTTGGGTGTTAGCGGACCCTACGAGCAGTACTTC. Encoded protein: CASSLGVSGPYEQYF.

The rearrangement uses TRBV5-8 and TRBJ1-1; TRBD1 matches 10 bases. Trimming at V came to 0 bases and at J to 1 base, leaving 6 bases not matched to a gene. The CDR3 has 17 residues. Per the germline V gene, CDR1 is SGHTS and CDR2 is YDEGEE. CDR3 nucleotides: TGTGCCAGCAGCTTGGATGGGACAGGGGCTACGAACACTGAAGCTTTCTTT. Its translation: CASSLDGTGATNTEAFF.

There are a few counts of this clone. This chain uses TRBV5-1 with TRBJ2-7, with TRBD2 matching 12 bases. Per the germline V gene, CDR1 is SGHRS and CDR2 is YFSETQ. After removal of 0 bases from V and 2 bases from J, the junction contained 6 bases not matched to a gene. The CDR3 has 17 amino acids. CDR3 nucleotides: TGCGCCAGCAGCTTGGAGGCTAGCGGGAGGGGGGCCTACGAGCAGTACTTC. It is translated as CASSLEASGRGAYEQYF.

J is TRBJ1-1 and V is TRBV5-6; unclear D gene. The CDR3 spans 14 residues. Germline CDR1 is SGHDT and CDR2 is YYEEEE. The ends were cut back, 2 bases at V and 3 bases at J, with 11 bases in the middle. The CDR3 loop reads CASSFSIAYTEAFF. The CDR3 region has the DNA TGTGCCAGCAGCTTTTCAATCGCGTACACTGAAGCTTTCTTT. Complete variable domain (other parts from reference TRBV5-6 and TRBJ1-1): DAGVTQSPTHLIKTRGQQVTLRCSPKSGHDTVSWYQQALGQGPQFIFQYYEEEERQRGNFPDRFSGHQFPNYSSELNVNALLLGDSALYLCASSFSIAYTEAFFGQGTRLTVV.